The 13 T cell receptor beta chains presented below share a single source sample, sequenced in a study of T-cell reconstitution after alpha-beta-depleted transplantation in children. As it was prepared, the TCRbeta library received unique molecular identifiers. TCRdb redid the calling of the PCR reads with MiXCR, one entry per CDR3 protein. The data hold roughly 500,000 distinct CDR3 sequences, with about 10% observed a single time. Source: PBMCs, taken before TCRalphabeta/CD19-depleted stem cell transplant. All receptors come from a child aged 2 to 10 with inherited bone marrow failure, due to receive a stem cell transplant.

This clonotype occurred many times. The chain combines TRBV5-1 with TRBJ1-1; 10 nucleotides agree with TRBD1. CDR3 length: 16 amino acids. The trim removed 0 bases at V and 4 bases at J, leaving 6 bases unmatched. Germline V gene data show CDR1 as SGHRS and CDR2 as YFSETQ. The CDR3 nucleotides are TGCGCCAGCAGCTTGGTCGGACAGGGGGAGCTCACTGAAGCTTTCTTT. As protein: CASSLVGQGELTEAFF.

This clonotype was seen a handful of times. V is TRBV27 and J is TRBJ1-2; TRBD1 matches at 7 bases. V shed 7 bases and J 5 bases; nucleotides not matched to a gene: 7. This CDR3 has 13 residues. CDR1 and CDR2 (germline): MNHEY, SMNVEV (reference sequence). CDR3 sequence: CASTPATGYGYTF. For the CDR3, the DNA is TGTGCCAGCACCCCGGCGACAGGGTATGGCTACACCTTC.

This clonotype was seen at least ten times. The chain joins TRBV25-1 to TRBJ2-7; no clear D gene. Germline loops: CDR1 MGHDK, CDR2 SYGVNS. Trimming took 5 bases from V and 0 from J, leaving 8 bases between them. The CDR3 spans 13 residues. CDR3 sequence (DNA): TGTGCCAGCAGTAGTAAGAGCTCCTACGAGCAGTACTTC. As protein: CASSSKSSYEQYF.

This clonotype was counted many times. This chain uses TRBV10-3 with TRBJ2-2; D may be TRBD1 (5 bases). The germline V and J ends were trimmed by 7 bases and 4 bases, with 10 bases remaining between them. Germline V gene sequence: CDR1 ENHRY, CDR2 SYGVKD. This CDR3 comprises 13 residues. CDR3 region: CAITQRGTGELFF. In DNA, the CDR3 is TGTGCCATCACCCAAAGGGGCACCGGGGAGCTGTTTTTT.

This clonotype was counted many times. The chain recombines TRBV7-2 with TRBJ1-5; TRBD1 aligns across 7 bases. V shed 6 bases and J 5 bases; nucleotides not matched to a gene: 7. There are 14 residues in the CDR3. From germline, CDR1 is SGHTA and CDR2 FQGNSA. CDR3 coding DNA: TGTGCCAGCAGTTCAAGACAGGGCCATCAGCCCCAGCATTTT. It encodes CASSSRQGHQPQHF.

This clonotype was observed a handful of times. The chain carries TRBV29-1 and TRBJ2-1; a weak D match, TRBD1 (6 bases). CDR3 length: 12 residues. V was shortened by 7 bases and J by 10 bases, with 17 bases between the two germline ends. Germline CDR1 and CDR2: SQVTM and ANQGSEA. The CDR3 region has the DNA TGCAGCGGAGAACAGGGTACAGGGGAGCAGTTCTTC. Protein product: CSGEQGTGEQFF.

This clonotype came up a few times. J is TRBJ2-3 and V is TRBV10-3; D tentatively fits TRBD1 or TRBD2 (5 bases each). Trimming removed 0 bases at V and 4 bases at J, with 14 bases between. Germline V lookup: CDR1 ENHRY, CDR2 SYGVKD. The CDR3 length is 16 residues. The CDR3 loop is CAISESRGFGADTQYF. The CDR3 DNA reads as TGTGCCATCAGTGAGTCGAGGGGATTTGGGGCAGATACGCAGTATTTT.

This clonotype was recorded at least ten times. J is TRBJ1-4 and V is TRBV25-1, with no clear D. V lost 4 bases to trimming and J lost 6 bases, with 12 bases between them. Per the germline V gene, CDR1 is MGHDK and CDR2 is SYGVNS. This CDR3 is built from 14 residues. The DNA for the CDR3 is TGTGCCAGCAGTGCGGGCAGGTCTTATGAAAAACTGTTTTTT. Protein: CASSAGRSYEKLFF.

This clonotype was observed many times. The chain uses TRBV11-1 and TRBJ2-1; 8 nucleotides align to TRBD2. This CDR3 spans 18 amino acids. The junction had 17 bases not matched to a gene; V was cut back by 4 bases and J by 6 bases. Germline values: CDR1 SGHAT, CDR2 FQDESV (reference sequence). The CDR3 sequence is CASSWKRPGTRGVNEQFF. The CDR3 DNA sequence: TGTGCCAGCAGCTGGAAACGACCCGGGACTAGAGGCGTCAATGAGCAGTTCTTC.

This clonotype was seen ten or more times. The chain has TRBV12-3 or TRBV12-4 and TRBJ1-5; D is perhaps TRBD1 (6 bases). This CDR3 has 15 amino acids. V dropped 0 bases and J dropped 1 base, with 7 bases sitting between them. The CDR3 is CASSLADRSNQPQHF. The CDR3 DNA reads as TGTGCCAGCAGTTTAGCTGACAGGAGCAATCAGCCCCAGCATTTT.

Remarks on this clonotype: A read error may produce the germline difference seen at one junction end. The V gene is TRBV30, the J gene TRBJ1-1; D is undetermined. CDR1 and CDR2 from the germline V gene are GTSNPN and SVGIG (reference sequence). The CDR3 is made up of 13 amino acids. The CDR3 is CAWRLGGNTEALF. In DNA form, the CDR3 reads TGTGCCTGGAGACTCGGAGGGAACACTGAAGCTCTCTTT.

Many counts were recorded for this clonotype. The chain is built from TRBV5-1 and TRBJ2-1; possible D gene TRBD2, 7 bases. The CDR3 is made up of 14 amino acids. V lost 3 bases to trimming and J lost 7 bases, with 14 bases between them. Germline V CDR1 and CDR2: SGHRS, YFSETQ. CDR3 DNA sequence: TGCGCCAGCAGCTGGGAGGGAACAGGGAATGAGCAGTTCTTC. It specifies CASSWEGTGNEQFF.

In this sample, this clonotype turned up many times. The gene calls are TRBV6-1 and TRBJ1-1, with 8 positions matching TRBD1. The CDR3 spans 15 residues. J was trimmed by 2 bases and V by 5 bases; bases with no gene match: 7. Germline V gene sequence: CDR1 MNHNS, CDR2 SASEGT. CDR3 protein: CASSQHRGVNTEAFF. The CDR3 DNA is TGTGCCAGCAGTCAACACAGGGGGGTTAACACTGAAGCTTTCTTT.